The present T cell receptor (beta chain) was sequenced within a study of siplizumab effects on memory and regulatory T cells. Only in-frame clones appear in the TCRdb table, and some are missing; sequencing was by immunoSEQ multiplex PCR. The table shows more than 95,000 clones, with 93% occurring only once. V was clipped by 8 bases and J by 8 bases, with 36 bases between them. This CDR3 is 19 amino acids long. CDR1 is LNHDA, CDR2 SQIVND, per germline (reference sequence). About this clone: As yet, its antigen is unknown.

General study points: Proliferating siplizumab-culture Tregs lacked confirmation of suppressive function. Only a minority of proliferating CD4+ or CD8+ clones had an assignable naive or memory phenotype, with roughly 80-97% lacking one. Major contributors to the alloresponse seemed to be naive T cells, which also appeared more diverse than memory cells. In siplizumab conditions, mappable alloreactive CD4+ clones averaged roughly 66% Treg-derived, against 25% to 30% in controls.

The sequence came from a human donor in good health. The sequenced material came from Tregs sorted from blood. V and J are TRBV19 and TRBJ1-2; perhaps TRBD1 as D (6 bases). The CDR3, as DNA: TGTGCCAGTTGCCCGTACCCCGGGGGCCCTTTTAAGAGGCGGCGGGGCTACACCTTC. Amino acid sequence: CASCPYPGGPFKRRRGYTF.